This passage covers 8 T cell receptor beta chains from one sample sequenced in a study of control samples from healthy donors and cancer patients. Repertoires were generated with immunoSEQ multiplex PCR, while TCRdb's copy carries only in-frame clones and drops some. The table includes 150,000 to 170,000 clones, 94% detected once. Source material: blood. The receptors here all came from a man aged 40-50 years in good health.

The chain is built from TRBV7-8 and TRBJ1-1; TRBD1 matches at 10 bases. This CDR3 comprises 16 residues. Germline lookup yields CDR1 SGHVS and CDR2 FQNEAQ. The junction had 11 bases not matched to a gene; V was cut back by 4 bases and J by 6 bases. The CDR3 here is CASSSKKRQGAPEAFF. The CDR3, as DNA: TGTGCCAGCAGCTCAAAGAAACGACAGGGGGCACCTGAAGCTTTCTTT.

This chain joins TRBV30 and TRBJ2-1; perhaps TRBD1 as D (6 bases). This CDR3 is 12 amino acids long. Germline CDR1 reads GTSNPN; CDR2 reads SVGIG (reference sequence). V gave up 5 bases and J gave up 8 bases, with 13 bases separating them. The CDR3 loop is CAWSQGNYEQFF. CDR3 sequence (DNA): TGTGCCTGGTCACAGGGAAATTATGAGCAGTTCTTC. The whole variable domain, filled in from reference TRBV30 and TRBJ2-1, reads SQTIHQWPATLVQPVGSPLSLECTVEGTSNPNLYWYRQAAGRGLQLLFYSVGIGQISSEVPQNLSASRPQDRQFILSSKKLLLSDSGFYLCAWSQGNYEQFFGPGTRLTVL.

CDR3 nucleotides: TGCAGTGCTATTCGACAGACTGAAGCTTTCTTT. Protein: CSAIRQTEAFF. The genes are TRBV20-1 and TRBJ1-1; D might be TRBD1 (5 bases). V was shortened by 4 bases and J by 5 bases, with 8 bases between the two germline ends. Germline CDR1 is DFQATT and CDR2 is SNEGSKA (reference sequence). This CDR3 has 11 amino acids.

This rearrangement joins TRBV7-9 to TRBJ1-2; D is ambiguous. Between the trimmed V and J ends, which lost 4 bases and 2 bases, there was a span of 14 bases. The length of the CDR3 is 15 residues. The germline gives CDR1 SEHNR, CDR2 FQNEAQ (reference sequence). DNA of the CDR3: TGTGCCAGCAGCTCGTCGGTTAGGGCCAACTATGGCTACACCTTC. Translated, it gives CASSSSVRANYGYTF.

The rearrangement uses TRBV5-1 and TRBJ1-1; 7 nucleotides line up with TRBD1. The CDR3 length is 13 residues. Trimming cost V 1 base and J 7 bases; bases outside gene matches: 4. CDR1 is SGHRS, CDR2 YFSETQ, per germline. In nucleotides, the CDR3 is TGCGCCAGCAGCTTGCAGGGGGATATTGAAGCTTTCTTT. This gives the protein CASSLQGDIEAFF.

The V and J genes are TRBV6-5 and TRBJ1-1, with D maybe TRBD1 (6 bases). The CDR3 extends over 13 amino acids. Trimming took off 6 bases at V and 11 bases at J, with 19 bases between the two ends. Germline values: CDR1 MNHEY, CDR2 SVGAGI. Here the CDR3 reads CASSEGGKEGAFF. Here the CDR3 DNA reads TGTGCCAGCAGCGAGGGGGGGAAGGAAGGGGCTTTCTTT.

The chain has TRBV9 and TRBJ1-1, with a weak D call TRBD1 (5 bases). The CDR3 sequence is 13 residues long. V was shortened by 0 bases and J by 6 bases, with 9 bases between the two germline ends. Germline lookup yields CDR1 SGDLS and CDR2 YYNGEE. The CDR3 bases are TGTGCCAGCAGCGTAGAAGGGGATTCTGAAGCTTTCTTT. Encoded protein: CASSVEGDSEAFF. Supplemented by reference TRBV9 and TRBJ1-1, the full variable domain reads DSGVTQTPKHLITATGQRVTLRCSPRSGDLSVYWYQQSLDQGLQFLIQYYNGEERAKGNILERFSAQQFPDLHSELNLSSLELGDSALYFCASSVEGDSEAFFGQGTRLTVV.

The rearrangement joins TRBV4-1 to TRBJ2-1; TRBD2 might be the D (7 bases). V lost 5 bases to trimming and J lost 8 bases, with 16 bases between them. This CDR3 is built from 14 residues. Germline V gene data show CDR1 as MGHRA and CDR2 as YSYEKL. CDR3 protein: CASSSGTGGDEQFF. Written as DNA, the CDR3 is TGCGCCAGCAGCTCAGGGACGGGGGGCGATGAGCAGTTCTTC.